One sample yielded the 21 T cell receptor beta chains listed below, sequenced in a study of cytomegalovirus exposure and HLA in healthy donors (dated by TCRdb to the late 2010s). Library construction relied on the immunoSEQ multiplex PCR assay. A mixture of 60 forward primers for TCR Vbeta segments and 13 reverse primers for TCR Jbeta segments was used in the multiplex PCR. TCRdb mirrors the immuneACCESS table, restricted to in-frame sequences. Some clones are absent from its copies; in checked studies, under half trace to an unresolved V gene, and the reason for the others is unknown. This sample is represented by about 170,000 clones; roughly 80% of them were singletons. The top ten hold 2% to 2.5% of the sample. The sample taken for sequencing was PBMCs. These receptor sequences come from a female donor in good health and CMV-seronegative.

The chain links TRBV19 to TRBJ2-7; 7 bases agree with TRBD1. Germline loops: CDR1 LNHDA, CDR2 SQIVND (reference sequence). The trim removed 4 bases at V and 2 bases at J, leaving 2 bases unmatched. The CDR3 runs 13 residues. CDR3 sequence (DNA): TGTGCCAGTAGTAAACAGGGGACCTACGAGCAGTACTTC. Amino acids: CASSKQGTYEQYF.

CDR3 protein: CASTLNGTRNEKLFF. The CDR3 coding sequence is TGTGCCAGCACTCTAAACGGGACACGAAATGAAAAACTGTTTTTT. The rearrangement joins TRBV2 to TRBJ1-4, with TRBD1 as a possible D gene (6 bases). Trimming took 7 bases from V and 5 from J, leaving 17 bases between them. CDR3 length equals 15 residues. CDR1 SNHLY and CDR2 FYNNEI come from the germline V gene.

V and J are TRBV5-1 and TRBJ1-4, with TRBD1 matching 9 bases. The CDR3 has 19 residues. V was clipped by 0 bases and J by 5 bases; unmatched bases: 14. Germline V CDR1 and CDR2: SGHRS, YFSETQ. For the CDR3, the DNA is TGCGCCAGCAGCTTGGCGGGACAGGGAAGTAGGGGGACGAATGAAAAACTGTTTTTT. Its protein product is CASSLAGQGSRGTNEKLFF.

This clone occurred a few times. The chain carries TRBV4-1 and TRBJ2-3; 7 bases line up with TRBD2. Trimming at V came to 1 base and at J to 0 bases, leaving 16 bases not matched to a gene. This CDR3 comprises 20 residues. CDR1 and CDR2 from the germline V gene are MGHRA and YSYEKL. CDR3 region: CASSQGVAGMDLSSTDTQYF. CDR3 DNA sequence: TGCGCCAGCAGCCAAGGGGTAGCGGGTATGGACCTATCTAGCACAGATACGCAGTATTTT.

V usage is TRBV5-6 and J usage is TRBJ2-5; 7 bases map to TRBD1. The J call may be incorrect, as the DNA end agrees better with TRBJ2-7. The CDR3 loop spans 15 amino acids. The germline CDR1 and CDR2 sequences are SGHDT and YYEEEE. The CDR3 sequence is CASSLFRGSSYEQYF. The CDR3 DNA reads TGTGCCAGCAGCCTCTTCAGGGGGAGCTCCTACGAGCAGTACTTC.

The V call is TRBV2, the J call TRBJ1-1; possibly TRBD1 for D (5 bases). CDR3 size: 16 residues. Germline values: CDR1 SNHLY, CDR2 FYNNEI. The germline V and J ends were trimmed by 6 bases and 2 bases, with 19 bases remaining between them. This CDR3 is CASRGILGRENTEAFF. DNA for the CDR3: TGTGCCAGCAGGGGTATTTTGGGCAGGGAAAACACTGAAGCTTTCTTT.

The chain links TRBV27 to TRBJ1-3; D unclear. V lost 10 bases and J 0 bases, leaving 13 bases between the germline ends. CDR3 length: 14 residues. CDR1 and CDR2 from the germline V gene are MNHEY and SMNVEV (reference sequence). The CDR3 DNA follows: TGTGCCATCCAAGGCGGCCTCTCTGGAAACACCATATATTTT. Its translation: CAIQGGLSGNTIYF.

The chain recombines TRBV5-4 with TRBJ2-7; TRBD2 is a possible D gene (6 bases). The V gene's germline CDR1 is SGHNT and CDR2 YYREEE (reference sequence). The CDR3 runs 13 residues. V was cut by 3 bases and J by 1 base, with 8 bases left in between. The DNA for the CDR3 is TGTGCCAGCAGCTGGGACTCGTCCTACGAGCAGTACTTC. It translates to CASSWDSSYEQYF.

The rearrangement uses TRBV7-9 and TRBJ1-4; a possible D gene is TRBD1 (6 bases). The CDR3 runs 16 residues. The germline V gene encodes CDR1 SEHNR and CDR2 FQNEAQ (reference sequence). Trimming removed 5 bases from V and 6 bases from J, with 19 bases in between. The CDR3 nucleotides are TGTGCCAGCAGCCGTGATGTCGGGGGGCGCTATGAAAAACTGTTTTTT. It yields the protein CASSRDVGGRYEKLFF.

This chain connects TRBV6-5 to TRBJ1-1, with D uncertain. This CDR3 has 16 amino acids. Trimming took 0 bases from V and 3 from J, leaving 14 bases between them. Germline CDR1 is MNHEY and CDR2 is SVGAGI. In nucleotides, the CDR3 is TGTGCCAGCAGTTACTCGAAGGGTGGGGAGGACACTGAAGCTTTCTTT. It codes for CASSYSKGGEDTEAFF.

The chain combines TRBV5-6 with TRBJ2-3, with 9 bases lining up with TRBD2. The CDR3 is made up of 16 amino acids. Germline trimming cut 2 bases from V and 5 bases from J; bases unmatched to any gene: 9. Germline V lookup: CDR1 SGHDT, CDR2 YYEEEE. CDR3: CASSFLAGAPGDTQYF. For the CDR3, the DNA is TGTGCCAGCAGCTTTTTAGCGGGAGCGCCAGGAGATACGCAGTATTTT.

This chain uses TRBV7-8 with TRBJ1-5; TRBD1 might be the D (5 bases). Germline V gives CDR1 SGHVS, CDR2 FQNEAQ. The CDR3 extends over 15 amino acids. Trimming removed 1 base at V and 7 bases at J, with 14 bases between. The CDR3 here is CASSLGPPGKQPQHF. The CDR3 DNA sequence: TGTGCCAGCAGCTTAGGTCCCCCAGGGAAGCAGCCCCAGCATTTT.

The V and J genes are TRBV5-1 and TRBJ1-1; D ambiguous. Trimming shortened V by 3 bases and J by 0 bases, and 12 bases separated the two germline ends. The CDR3 has 15 residues. CDR1 and CDR2 (germline): SGHRS, YFSETQ. The CDR3 DNA sequence: TGCGCCAGCAGCTATGGACTGTACATGAACACTGAAGCTTTCTTT. This codes for CASSYGLYMNTEAFF.

The rearrangement links TRBV30 to TRBJ1-3; TRBD1 is a possible D gene (6 bases). The CDR3 runs 13 residues. V was clipped by 5 bases and J by 0 bases, with 8 bases between them. Looked up from germline, CDR1 is GTSNPN and CDR2 is SVGIG (reference sequence). The CDR3: CAWGQYSGNTIYF. The CDR3 DNA sequence: TGTGCCTGGGGACAGTACTCTGGAAACACCATATATTTT.

The rearrangement links TRBV30 to TRBJ1-5; 9 nucleotides match TRBD1. V was clipped by 2 bases and J by 5 bases; unmatched bases: 1. The CDR3 is 13 amino acids. The germline V gene has CDR1 GTSNPN and CDR2 SVGIG (reference sequence). The CDR3 DNA reads TGTGCCTGGAGTAGGGACAGGGATCAGCCCCAGCATTTT. Its translation: CAWSRDRDQPQHF.

V is TRBV10-3 and J is TRBJ2-7, with TRBD1 matching over 8 bases. From germline, CDR1 is ENHRY and CDR2 SYGVKD. There are 14 residues in the CDR3. V shed 11 bases and J 4 bases; nucleotides not matched to a gene: 13. This CDR3 reads CALGAGTGTYEQYF. The CDR3 coding sequence is TGTGCCCTCGGAGCCGGGACAGGCACGTACGAGCAGTACTTC.

The rearrangement uses TRBV7-2 and TRBJ2-7, with D possibly being TRBD2 (5 bases). The germline gives CDR1 SGHTA, CDR2 FQGNSA. V lost 5 bases, J lost 8 bases, and 16 bases lay in between. This CDR3 region has 13 residues. CDR3 coding DNA: TGTGCCAGCAGCCCCCCGGACTCCCCAAAGCAGTACTTC. This encodes CASSPPDSPKQYF.

The gene calls are TRBV19 and TRBJ2-3; 8 positions match TRBD2. The CDR3 contains 15 residues. V trimming: 7 bases; J trimming: 6 bases; junction bases outside the gene matches: 12. Germline assignment: CDR1 LNHDA and CDR2 SQIVND (reference sequence). CDR3 sequence (DNA): TGTGCCAGTACCCTAATAGCGGGAACAGGGGATACGCAGTATTTT. Amino acid sequence: CASTLIAGTGDTQYF. Filled out from reference TRBV19 and TRBJ2-3, the complete variable domain reads DGGITQSPKYLFRKEGQNVTLSCEQNLNHDAMYWYRQDPGQGLRLIYYSQIVNDFQKGDIAEGYSVSREKKESFPLTVTSAQKNPTAFYLCASTLIAGTGDTQYFGPGTRLTVL.

The V and J genes are TRBV6-1 and TRBJ1-1; maybe TRBD1 (5 bases). Germline V CDR1 and CDR2: MNHNS, SASEGT. The length of the CDR3 is 16 residues. Trimming removed 1 base from V and 1 base from J, with 13 bases in between. The CDR3 reads CASSEGGGRGNTEAFF. Written as DNA, the CDR3 is TGTGCCAGCAGTGAAGGGGGGGGTCGGGGGAACACTGAAGCTTTCTTT.

This clone turned up a few times. V is TRBV4-1 and J is TRBJ1-2, with D tentatively TRBD1 (5 bases). CDR3 length: 15 residues. The ends were cut back, 4 bases at V and 1 base at J, with 13 bases in the middle. Germline-derived CDR1 and CDR2 are MGHRA and YSYEKL. The CDR3 here is CASSPSGDLNYGYTF. CDR3 bases: TGCGCCAGCAGCCCCTCGGGGGACCTTAACTATGGCTACACCTTC.

The chain uses TRBV5-1 and TRBJ2-7; 7 bases align to TRBD1. Trimming cost V 4 bases and J 3 bases; bases outside gene matches: 10. Germline values: CDR1 SGHRS, CDR2 YFSETQ. The CDR3 spans 15 residues. The CDR3 reads CASSETGQHLYEQYF. CDR3 DNA: TGCGCCAGCAGCGAGACGGGACAGCACCTCTACGAGCAGTACTTC.